Sequencing of this T cell receptor beta chain was carried out in a study of post-analysis software for immune sequencing data. Across the study: Recorded subtypes: relapsing-remitting, secondary progressive, progressive-relapsing; some patients unannotated.

This clonotype was recorded a few times. Libraries were made from TCR beta cDNA, and they carried unique molecular identifiers. Input populations of roughly 0.85 to 11 million T cells gave rise to around 500,000 cDNA molecules. In TCRdb, the PCR reads were re-called with MiXCR into one record per CDR3 protein. In the table there are approximately 350,000 distinct CDR3 sequences, around 37% of which are singletons. Source material: blood. The receptor comes from a girl between 10 and 17 years old with multiple sclerosis.

In DNA form, the CDR3 reads TGTGCCAGCAGCTTAGCGGGTGTCTCCTACAATGAGCAGTTCTTC. Protein product: CASSLAGVSYNEQFF. This chain links TRBV11-3 with TRBJ2-1; D not certain. The CDR3 consists of 15 residues. V was shortened by 1 base and J by 0 bases, with 7 bases between the two germline ends. Germline V gives CDR1 SGHNT, CDR2 YENEEA.